These 2 T cell receptor beta chains were all obtained from the same sample, sequenced in a study of CD4 T cells in relation to SARS-CoV-2 and coronaviruses (dated by TCRdb to about 2021). CD4+ T cells from unexposed donors were collected before the COVID-19 pandemic (2011-2018). Following 10 days of culture, the EasySep CD4+ T cell isolation kit was used to isolate CD4+ T cells. These receptors' antigens are unknown. The library came from the immunoSEQ multiplex PCR assay. Held by TCRdb, this immuneACCESS table contains in-frame sequences only and omits some clones. Under half of the omission traces to an unresolved V gene where checked; the cause of the rest is unknown. The sample records around 22,000 clones, 60% to 85% of which are singletons. The ten most abundant clones make up roughly a sixth of the sample. The sample consisted of CD4+ T cells from PBMCs, cultured in vitro. These receptors originate from a human donor in good health.

The chain carries TRBV6-5 and TRBJ1-1; D is perhaps TRBD1 (6 bases). V dropped 5 bases and J dropped 0 bases, with 10 bases sitting between them. The length of the CDR3 is 14 residues. Per germline, CDR1 MNHEY and CDR2 SVGAGI. CDR3 in DNA: TGTGCCAGCAGTAACGGACAGCTGAACACTGAAGCTTTCTTT. Translated: CASSNGQLNTEAFF.

The sample holds a few counts of this clone. The rearrangement uses TRBV7-9 and TRBJ2-2; 8 bases are a match to TRBD1. The J segment lost 7 bases and the V segment lost 5 bases, leaving 3 bases of the junction unmatched. In germline, CDR1 is SEHNR, CDR2 FQNEAQ (reference sequence). The CDR3 contains 13 residues. The DNA of the CDR3 is TGTGCCAGCAGCACCAGGGGGCGCGGGGAGCTGTTTTTT. This gives the protein CASSTRGRGELFF. The variable domain in full, completed from reference TRBV7-9 and TRBJ2-2, reads DTGVSQNPRHKITKRGQNVTFRCDPISEHNRLYWYRQTLGQGPEFLTYFQNEAQLEKSRLLSDRFSAERPKGSFSTLEIQRTEQGDSAMYLCASSTRGRGELFFGEGSRLTVL.